These T cell receptor beta chains were read from a single sample in a study of blood T cell repertoires in COVID-19. TCRdb's table, derived via immunoSEQ multiplex PCR, lists solely in-frame clones and lacks some. The data show more than 35,000 clones, 75% to 90% seen once. Sequencing was done on a sample of peripheral blood. These receptors were taken from a man between 65 and 85 years old with acute or convalescent COVID-19. CDR3s include the opening cysteine and the closing phenylalanine or tryptophan. D genes are given only for firm matches. Only part of the rows carry a size: once, few, many, or a class if the clone is expanded.

>NA|NA|TRBV9|TRBJ2-5
CASSVRAEALGTQYF
TGTGCCAGCAGCGTAAGAGCGGAGGCCCTGGGGACCCAGTACTTC
>NA|NA|TRBV20-1|TRBJ2-2
CSASYRPANTGELFF
TGCAGTGCTAGTTACAGGCCGGCGAACACCGGGGAGCTGTTTTTT
>NA|NA|TRBV24-1|TRBJ2-2
CATSAHRDTGELFF
TGTGCCACCAGTGCGCACAGGGACACCGGGGAGCTGTTTTTT
>few|TRBD2|TRBV4-2|TRBJ2-5
CASSQDPQTSGQETQYF
TGTGCCAGCAGCCAAGATCCCCAGACTAGCGGTCAAGAGACCCAGTACTTC
>NA|NA|TRBV9|TRBJ1-5
CASSVGEGNSHQPQHF
TGTGCCAGCAGCGTAGGGGAGGGGAACAGCCATCAGCCCCAGCATTTT
>few|TRBD1|TRBV7-2|TRBJ2-7
CASSLDQGAYEQYF
TGTGCCAGCAGCTTAGATCAGGGGGCGTACGAGCAGTACTTC
>NA|NA|TRBV7-6|TRBJ2-1
CASSLAGGHSYNEQFF
TGTGCCAGCAGCTTAGCGGGGGGTCACTCCTACAATGAGCAGTTCTTC
>NA|TRBD1|TRBV7-6|TRBJ2-5
CASSYYRGEETQYF
TGTGCCAGCAGCTATTACAGGGGGGAAGAGACCCAGTACTTC
>once|NA|TRBV21-1|TRBJ1-1
CASSEGQGNTEAFF
TGTGCCAGCAGCGAAGGACAGGGGAACACTGAAGCTTTCTTT
>once|TRBD2|TRBV18|TRBJ2-4
CASSPVSGTLAKNIQYF
TGTGCCAGCTCACCAGTTAGCGGGACCCTAGCCAAAAACATTCAGTACTTC
>NA|NA|TRBV18|TRBJ1-1
CASSPGASDPEAFF
TGTGCCAGCTCACCAGGAGCCTCCGACCCGGAAGCTTTCTTT
>once|NA|TRBV29-1|TRBJ1-1
CSALPWTENTEAFF
TGCAGCGCCCTTCCTTGGACAGAGAACACTGAAGCTTTCTTT
>once|NA|TRBV6-2/TRBV6-3|TRBJ1-2
CASSYVGTGPNYGYTF
TGTGCCAGCAGTTACGTCGGGACTGGCCCTAACTATGGCTACACCTTC
>NA|TRBD1|TRBV11-2|TRBJ1-4
CASSSSGQGNEKLFF
TGTGCCAGCAGCTCTTCGGGACAGGGGAATGAAAAACTGTTTTTT
>NA|NA|TRBV6-4|TRBJ2-7
CARPLPVSRRGEQYF
TGTGCCAGACCGCTTCCGGTATCCCGGCGGGGCGAGCAGTACTTC
>NA|NA|TRBV6-6|TRBJ2-3
CASSYLSTDTQYF
TGTGCCAGCAGTTACTTAAGCACAGATACGCAGTATTTT
>once|TRBD1|TRBV4-3|TRBJ1-6
CASSRGQGAFSPLHF
TGCGCCAGCAGCCGGGGACAGGGCGCCTTTTCACCCCTCCACTTT
>NA|TRBD2|TRBV7-8|TRBJ2-7
CASSRPGLAEAYEQYF
TGTGCCAGCAGCCGCCCCGGACTAGCGGAGGCCTACGAGCAGTACTTC
>once|NA|TRBV4-3|TRBJ2-2
CASSHYVGQGGTGELFF
TGCGCCAGCAGCCATTACGTCGGGCAGGGGGGCACCGGGGAGCTGTTTTTT
>NA|TRBD2|TRBV4-1|TRBJ2-7
CASSLAGGGRATEQYF
TGCGCCAGCAGCCTGGCAGGAGGCGGGAGGGCCACCGAGCAGTACTTC
>NA|NA|TRBV18|TRBJ2-7
CASSPTDSSYEQYF
TGTGCCAGCTCACCAACCGACTCGTCCTACGAGCAGTACTTC
>NA|NA|TRBV12-2|TRBJ1-5
CASRFPPRGPQHF
TGTGCAAGTCGGTTTCCACCTAGGGGGCCCCAGCATTTT
>NA|NA|TRBV7-2|TRBJ2-2
CASSSLNTGELFF
TGTGCCAGCAGCTCTTTAAACACCGGGGAGCTGTTTTTT
>NA|NA|TRBV29-1|TRBJ2-3
CSARDLVTDTQYF
TGCAGCGCCCGGGACTTAGTCACAGATACGCAGTATTTT
>NA|NA|TRBV19|TRBJ1-2
CASTSGGGAFGGYTF
TGTGCCAGTACCTCCGGGGGGGGCGCCTTTGGCGGCTACACCTTC
>NA|TRBD2|TRBV19|TRBJ2-3
CASSIGLGVAGERSTDTQYF
TGTGCCAGTAGTATAGGCTTGGGAGTAGCGGGGGAGCGGAGCACAGATACGCAGTATTTT
>NA|NA|TRBV7-9|TRBJ1-1
CASSLGSTRGTEAFF
TGTGCCAGCAGCTTAGGGTCGACTCGAGGCACTGAAGCTTTCTTT
>few|TRBD1|TRBV6-2/TRBV6-3|TRBJ1-5
CASSLVDRGWNQPQHF
TGTGCCAGCAGCCTTGTGGACAGGGGGTGGAATCAGCCCCAGCATTTT
>once|NA|TRBV27|TRBJ1-1
CASSSRVSGNTEAFF
TGTGCCAGCAGTTCCCGGGTCAGTGGGAACACTGAAGCTTTCTTT
>NA|NA|TRBV5-1|TRBJ2-3
CASSLRLRTDTQYF
TGCGCCAGCAGCTTAAGGCTGCGGACAGATACGCAGTATTTT
>NA|TRBD2|TRBV6-2/TRBV6-3|TRBJ2-7
CASSLTGTSGSIGEQYF
TGTGCCAGCAGCCTTACCGGGACTAGCGGGAGCATTGGCGAGCAGTACTTC